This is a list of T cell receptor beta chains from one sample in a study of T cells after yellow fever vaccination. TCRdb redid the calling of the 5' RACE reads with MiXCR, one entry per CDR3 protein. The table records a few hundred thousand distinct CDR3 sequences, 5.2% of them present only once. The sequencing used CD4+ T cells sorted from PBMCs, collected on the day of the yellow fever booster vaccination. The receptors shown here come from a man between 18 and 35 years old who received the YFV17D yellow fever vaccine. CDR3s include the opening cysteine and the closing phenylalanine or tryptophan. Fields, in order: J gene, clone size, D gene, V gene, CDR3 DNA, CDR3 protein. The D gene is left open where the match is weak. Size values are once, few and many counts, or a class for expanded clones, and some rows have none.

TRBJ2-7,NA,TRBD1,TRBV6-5,TGTGCCAGCGGGACAGGGAGCCTCCCTGGCGAGCAGTACTTC,CASGTGSLPGEQYF
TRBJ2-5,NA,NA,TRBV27,TGTGCCAGCAGCCCACCGGGGGGCCCCCGTGCCCAGTACTTC,CASSPPGGPRAQYF
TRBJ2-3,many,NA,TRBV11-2,TGTGCCAGCAGCTTAGAATCAGCGGCCCCAGATACGCAGTATTTT,CASSLESAAPDTQYF
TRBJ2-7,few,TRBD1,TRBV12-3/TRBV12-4,TGTGCCAGCAGCAAAGGACAGGGGGACGGTTACGAGCAGTACTTC,CASSKGQGDGYEQYF
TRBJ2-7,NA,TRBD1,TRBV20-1,TGCAGTGCTAGAATCGGACAGGCCTACGAGCAGTACTTC,CSARIGQAYEQYF
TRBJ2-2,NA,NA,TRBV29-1,TGCAGCGTTGTCGGCAGCCCGAACACCGGGGAGCTGTTTTTT,CSVVGSPNTGELFF
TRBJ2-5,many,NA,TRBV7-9,TGTGCCAGCAGCCAAGAGACCCAGTACTTC,CASSQETQYF
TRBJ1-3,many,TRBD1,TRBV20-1,TGCAGTGCTAGAGATGACAGGGTTGGAAACACCATATATTTT,CSARDDRVGNTIYF
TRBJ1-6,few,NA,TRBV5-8,TGTGCCAGCAGCTTGGGGACTAGCTCCTATAATTCACCCCTCCACTTT,CASSLGTSSYNSPLHF
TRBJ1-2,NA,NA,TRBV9,TGTGCCAGCAGCCAAACCCACCAAGCTCTTTATGGCTACACCTTC,CASSQTHQALYGYTF
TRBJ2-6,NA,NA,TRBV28,TGTGCCAGCCTCCCGGGCGGCTCTGGGGCCAACGTCCTGACTTTC,CASLPGGSGANVLTF
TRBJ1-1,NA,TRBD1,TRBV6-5,TGTGCCAGCAGAACTGGCAGGGGGCGCGGGACTGAAGCTTTCTTT,CASRTGRGRGTEAFF
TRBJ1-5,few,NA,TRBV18,TGTGCCAGCTCACCCGGCCGGGGATCCCGCGGTGGCAATCAGCCCCAGCATTTT,CASSPGRGSRGGNQPQHF